What follows are 6 T cell receptor beta chains derived from one specimen sequenced in a study of control samples from healthy donors and cancer patients. Method: immunoSEQ multiplex PCR; TCRdb's copy keeps in-frame clones and lacks some. This repertoire shows 130,000 to 150,000 clones, about 91% found once; its top ten account for about 3%. Material for sequencing was blood. The receptors were gathered from a man aged 25-40 years in good health.

The chain uses TRBV12-3 or TRBV12-4 and TRBJ2-3, with D possibly TRBD1 on 5 matching bases. Trimming shortened V by 6 bases and J by 6 bases, and 13 bases separated the two germline ends. There are 13 residues in the CDR3. This chain's CDR3 is CASRPYRLDTQYF. CDR3 coding DNA: TGTGCCAGCAGGCCTTACAGGCTGGATACGCAGTATTTT.

The CDR3 region is CASSLSGTNYGYTF. CDR3 bases: TGTGCCAGCAGCTTATCAGGGACCAACTATGGCTACACCTTC. The J gene is TRBJ1-2, the V gene TRBV11-1; tentative D call: TRBD1 (5 bases). The CDR3 totals 14 residues. The V gene's germline CDR1 is SGHAT and CDR2 FQDESV (reference sequence). Trimming pared 2 bases from V and 2 bases from J, leaving 9 bases between.

The V gene is TRBV7-8, the J gene TRBJ2-3; 9 bases map to TRBD1. V was pared by 2 bases and J by 5 bases, with 5 bases of the junction left unmatched. The CDR3 consists of 15 residues. Germline V gene data show CDR1 as SGHVS and CDR2 as FQNEAQ. Written as DNA, the CDR3 is TGTGCCAGCAGCTTAAGGGACAGGGTGGGAGATACGCAGTATTTT. Amino acids: CASSLRDRVGDTQYF. Looking up the rest from reference TRBV7-8 and TRBJ2-3 gives the full variable domain: GAGVSQSPRYKVAKRGQDVALRCDPISGHVSLFWYQQALGQGPEFLTYFQNEAQLDKSGLPSDRFFAERPEGSVSTLKIQRTQQEDSAVYLCASSLRDRVGDTQYFGPGTRLTVL.

The chain uses TRBV30 and TRBJ1-1; 7 bases are a match to TRBD1. The CDR3 extends over 14 amino acids. Germline V gene lookup returns CDR1 GTSNPN and CDR2 SVGIG (reference sequence). The V segment lost 7 bases and the J segment 1 base; nucleotides outside the gene matches: 9. The CDR3 DNA reads TGTGCCTTAAACAGGGGACTTTCGAACACTGAAGCTTTCTTT. Translated, it gives CALNRGLSNTEAFF.

The chain has TRBV29-1 and TRBJ2-2; no clear D gene. Per germline, CDR1 SQVTM and CDR2 ANQGSEA. There are 15 residues in the CDR3. Trimming took 4 bases from V and 4 from J, leaving 16 bases between them. The CDR3 DNA reads as TGCAGCGTTGGAGGACCAGGCACAGTCACCGGGGAGCTGTTTTTT. It codes for CSVGGPGTVTGELFF.

The chain has TRBV6-5 and TRBJ1-2; no reliable D call. Trimming cost V 6 bases and J 8 bases, with 13 bases left between them. This CDR3 has 12 residues. CDR1 is MNHEY, CDR2 SVGAGI, per germline. As DNA, the CDR3 is TGTGCCAGCAGCTCCGGACCGGGCGGCTACACCTTC. Translating it yields CASSSGPGGYTF.